This T cell receptor beta chain was identified during a study of blood T cell repertoires in COVID-19. Germline V gene sequence: CDR1 MGHRA, CDR2 YSYEKL. The trim removed 0 bases at V and 7 bases at J, leaving 4 bases unmatched. This CDR3 is 15 amino acids long. This clone was seen once. This table comes from immunoSEQ multiplex PCR, and its TCRdb copy is limited to in-frame clones, with some not included. The table includes about 190,000 clones, over 75% detected once. The J gene is TRBJ2-1, the V gene TRBV4-1; 9 bases match TRBD1. The clonotype was recovered from a man aged 50-59 years who had recovered from COVID-19. The material sequenced was peripheral blood. This CDR3 is CASSQETGGFNEQFF. For the CDR3, the DNA is TGCGCCAGCAGCCAAGAGACAGGGGGGTTTAATGAGCAGTTCTTC.